This TCR beta chain was recovered during a study of shared clonotypes between healthy human individuals. About the research overall: Three plates were used per donor for CD4 naive, three for CD4 memory, two for CD8 naive and one for CD8 memory.

TCRdb keeps only in-frame clones here, not all; method: immunoSEQ multiplex PCR. The sample lists around 1.9 million clones; just over 90% were seen once. Naive CD8 cells comprised CD45RO-negative, CCR7-positively selected cells, excluding terminally differentiated effector memory CD45RA+ cells. J gave up 0 bases and V 0 bases, and 10 bases lay outside the gene matches. The CDR3 is 20 residues long. CDR1 and CDR2 (germline): SGDLS, YYNGEE. This TCR derives from a man younger than 35 in good health. Some clones in this sample may be carry-over from other donors' samples. Sequencing was done on a sample of naive CD8+ T cells from PBMCs. The gene calls are TRBV9 and TRBJ2-6; 9 nucleotides align to TRBD1. In DNA form, the CDR3 reads TGTGCCAGCAGCGTAGGGATTTGGGACAGGGAAATCTCTGGGGCCAACGTCCTGACTTTC. Translation: CASSVGIWDREISGANVLTF.